This entry lists 32 T cell receptor beta chains sequenced from one sample in a study of T-cell memory formation after mild COVID-19. In TCRdb, the 5' RACE reads were re-called with MiXCR into one record per CDR3 protein. The sample contains roughly 340,000 distinct CDR3 sequences, approximately 15% of which appear only once. The specimen sequenced was PBMCs or a T cell subset sorted from them (not recorded which). The receptors shown here come from a man aged 18 to 30 who had mild COVID-19 (a few samples of this study predate the infection). Cell type and time point are not known.

This chain connects TRBV6-6 to TRBJ2-7; maybe TRBD2 (6 bases). CDR1 is MNHNY and CDR2 is SVGAGI in the germline V gene (reference sequence). V dropped 5 bases and J dropped 4 bases, with 15 bases sitting between them. The CDR3 length is 14 residues. CDR3 DNA sequence: TGTGCCAGCAGTACAAACGCGGGGATTTACGAGCAGTACGTC. It is translated as CASSTNAGIYEQYV.

This clonotype was seen at least ten times. This rearrangement joins TRBV15 to TRBJ2-3, with 8 bases aligning to TRBD1. Trimming cost V 1 base and J 4 bases; bases outside gene matches: 7. The CDR3 totals 16 residues. Germline V gives CDR1 LNHNV, CDR2 YYDKDF (reference sequence). The CDR3 DNA sequence: TGTGCCACCAGCAGAGGGACAGGGCGGATTGCAGATACGCAGTATTTT. This sequence encodes CATSRGTGRIADTQYF.

This chain uses TRBV7-3 with TRBJ1-1, with TRBD1 matching over 7 bases. Trimming took 1 base from V and 5 from J; bases not matched to a gene: 13. This CDR3 region has 17 residues. Germline CDR1 and CDR2: SGHTA and FQGTGA. The DNA for the CDR3 is TGTGCCAGCAGCTTAATAGGGGGCCGGTGGGATGAAACTGAAGCTTTCTTT. Protein product: CASSLIGGRWDETEAFF. The whole variable domain, filled in from reference TRBV7-3 and TRBJ1-1, reads GAGVSQTPSNKVTEKGKYVELRCDPISGHTALYWYRQSLGQGPEFLIYFQGTGAADDSGLPNDRFFAVRPEGSVSTLKIQRTERGDSAVYLCASSLIGGRWDETEAFFGQGTRLTVV.

In this sample, this clonotype turned up a few times. The rearrangement joins TRBV7-2 to TRBJ2-1, with D hard to call. V was clipped by 5 bases and J by 7 bases, with 15 bases between them. The CDR3 contains 14 residues. Germline lookup yields CDR1 SGHTA and CDR2 FQGNSA. CDR3 nucleotides: TGTGCCAGCAGCCCCCCCCTGGGGATAAATGAGCAGTTCTTC. Translating it yields CASSPPLGINEQFF.

CDR3 amino acids: CASSQDNGNEQFF. CDR3 nucleotide sequence: TGTGCCAGCAGCCAAGATAACGGAAATGAGCAGTTCTTC. The chain recombines TRBV3-1 with TRBJ2-1; D unresolved. Germline CDR1 LGHDT, CDR2 YNNKEL (reference sequence). This CDR3 contains 13 residues. Trimming pared 0 bases from V and 7 bases from J, leaving 7 bases between.

This clonotype turned up a few times. V gene TRBV20-1 combines with J gene TRBJ1-5, with 7 bases aligning to TRBD1. This CDR3 region has 13 residues. CDR1 DFQATT and CDR2 SNEGSKA come from the germline V gene (reference sequence). V dropped 7 bases and J dropped 3; count of bases not matched to a gene: 6. The CDR3 loop is CSGETGYNQPQHF. As DNA, the CDR3 is TGCAGTGGGGAGACAGGGTACAATCAGCCCCAGCATTTT.

In this sample, this clonotype turned up a few times. The V call is TRBV4-3, the J call TRBJ1-6, with no clear D. Trimming pared 2 bases from V and 7 bases from J, leaving 9 bases between. The CDR3 sequence is 14 residues long. Germline V gene lookup returns CDR1 LGHNA and CDR2 YSLEER. CDR3 in DNA: TGCGCCAGCAGCCAACCAGGCCTGAATTCACCCCTCCACTTT. It is translated as CASSQPGLNSPLHF.

This sequence joins TRBV7-2 and TRBJ2-5, with D uncertain. The CDR3 is 11 residues long. The V end was cut by 1 base, the J end by 11 bases, with 8 bases between. The germline V gene has CDR1 SGHTA and CDR2 FQGNSA. The CDR3 DNA reads as TGTGCCAGCAGCTTAGGCCCCGGGCAGTACTTC. Protein: CASSLGPGQYF.

The genes are TRBV6-5 and TRBJ1-5; a weak D match, TRBD1 (5 bases). Germline V lookup: CDR1 MNHEY, CDR2 SVGAGI. The ends were cut back, 6 bases at V and 15 bases at J, with 18 bases in the middle. The CDR3 contains 12 residues. This CDR3 reads CASRSGPQPMHF. The CDR3 DNA reads as TGTGCCAGCAGATCAGGGCCGCAGCCTATGCATTTT.

V gene TRBV6-2 or TRBV6-3 combines with J gene TRBJ2-2; D is possibly TRBD2 (5 bases). The V gene's germline CDR1 is MNHEY and CDR2 SVGEGT. The V end lost 6 bases, the J end lost 3 bases, and 8 bases lay between the germline ends. The CDR3 loop spans 13 amino acids. CDR3 residues: CASRAADTGELFF. The DNA for the CDR3 is TGTGCCAGCAGAGCGGCCGACACCGGGGAGCTGTTTTTT.

The CDR3 DNA reads as TGTGCCAGCAGCTTATCCCGGGGGCTTAGGAATGAGCAGTTCTTC. Translation: CASSLSRGLRNEQFF. The chain couples TRBV11-1 to TRBJ2-1; D could derive from TRBD1 or TRBD2 (6 bases each). The germline V gene has CDR1 SGHAT and CDR2 FQDESV (reference sequence). The CDR3 has 15 amino acids. Trimming removed 2 bases from V and 7 bases from J, with 15 bases in between.

This clonotype was detected a few times. The chain is built from TRBV7-9 and TRBJ1-1; 8 bases map to TRBD1. CDR1 and CDR2 (germline): SEHNR, FQNEAQ (reference sequence). Losses at the gene ends were 5 bases for V and 11 bases for J; bases not matched to a gene: 10. This CDR3 is 13 amino acids long. The chain's CDR3 is CASSRGQGGVAFF. CDR3 in DNA: TGTGCCAGCAGCCGCGGACAGGGAGGAGTTGCTTTCTTT. The full variable domain, rest sourced from reference TRBV7-9 and TRBJ1-1, is DTGVSQNPRHKITKRGQNVTFRCDPISEHNRLYWYRQTLGQGPEFLTYFQNEAQLEKSRLLSDRFSAERPKGSFSTLEIQRTEQGDSAMYLCASSRGQGGVAFFGQGTRLTVV.

Ten or more counts support this clonotype. This chain connects TRBV7-3 to TRBJ2-1; 7 nucleotides line up with TRBD2. The V gene end was trimmed by 2 bases and the J gene end by 0 bases; junction bases not matched to a gene: 10. The germline gives CDR1 SGHTA, CDR2 FQGTGA. The CDR3 covers 18 residues. The CDR3 sequence: CASSLQPRGGGSYNEQFF. CDR3 sequence (DNA): TGTGCCAGCAGCTTACAACCCCGTGGCGGGGGCTCCTACAATGAGCAGTTCTTC.

The gene calls are TRBV5-1 and TRBJ1-1; no definite D call. The ends were cut back, 2 bases at V and 0 bases at J, with 11 bases in the middle. The CDR3 has 15 amino acids. The germline CDR1 and CDR2 sequences are SGHRS and YFSETQ. The CDR3 nucleotides are TGCGCCAGCAGCTTACAGCCATCCATGAACACTGAAGCTTTCTTT. It is translated as CASSLQPSMNTEAFF.

This clonotype has a handful of counts. The genes are TRBV2 and TRBJ2-2, with 11 bases aligning to TRBD1. CDR3 length: 17 amino acids. Germline-derived CDR1 and CDR2 are SNHLY and FYNNEI. V lost 2 bases to trimming and J lost 0 bases; unmatched junction nucleotides: 2. CDR3 amino acids: CASSEPGQGANTGELFF. CDR3 nucleotides: TGTGCCAGCAGTGAACCGGGACAGGGGGCGAACACCGGGGAGCTGTTTTTT. Full variable domain (rest looked up from reference TRBV2 and TRBJ2-2): EPEVTQTPSHQVTQMGQEVILRCVPISNHLYFYWYRQILGQKVEFLVSFYNNEISEKSEIFDDQFSVERPDGSNFTLKIRSTKLEDSAMYFCASSEPGQGANTGELFFGEGSRLTVL.

The chain carries TRBV5-1 and TRBJ2-3; 9 nucleotides align to TRBD1. Germline V gives CDR1 SGHRS, CDR2 YFSETQ. V dropped 4 bases and J dropped 4; count of bases not matched to a gene: 4. CDR3 length: 14 amino acids. CDR3 coding DNA: TGCGCCAGCAGCCCCGGGACAGGGTCAGATACGCAGTATTTT. As protein: CASSPGTGSDTQYF.

This clonotype was found a few times. The genes are TRBV5-1 and TRBJ2-1, with D possibly matching TRBD2 (6 bases). Trimming took 6 bases from V and 9 from J, leaving 16 bases between them. This CDR3 contains 13 residues. Looked up from germline, CDR1 is SGHRS and CDR2 is YFSETQ. The CDR3 region has the DNA TGCGCCAGCAATGCCAACGACGGGGGTGAGCAGTTCTTC. Protein: CASNANDGGEQFF.

The table lists this clonotype with a few counts. This chain links TRBV12-3 or TRBV12-4 with TRBJ2-3, with D unresolved. V was shortened by 3 bases and J by 4 bases, with 11 bases between the two germline ends. CDR3 size: 14 residues. The CDR3 bases are TGTGCCAGCAGTTTCCGACGGTTCCCAGATACGCAGTATTTT. Its protein product is CASSFRRFPDTQYF.

The chain employs TRBV11-2 and TRBJ2-1; 12 bases are a match to TRBD2. Per germline, CDR1 SGHAT and CDR2 FQNNGV. Unmatched junction bases numbered 20, after V lost 5 bases and J lost 12 bases. This CDR3 is built from 18 residues. The CDR3 region is CASSRSSALAGGPHGQFF. The CDR3, as DNA: TGTGCCAGCAGCAGATCGTCGGCGCTAGCGGGGGGGCCCCATGGGCAGTTCTTC.

The chain combines TRBV7-6 with TRBJ2-1; D is uncertain. Germline loops: CDR1 SGHVS, CDR2 FNYEAQ. This CDR3 is built from 15 residues. Trimming pared 5 bases from V and 7 bases from J, leaving 18 bases between. DNA of the CDR3: TGTGCCAGCAGCCCAAATTACCGGGTGCGGAATGAGCAGTTCTTC. Translated, it gives CASSPNYRVRNEQFF.

In this sample, this clonotype turned up many times. This chain links TRBV27 with TRBJ2-5; 7 bases are a match to TRBD2. This CDR3 has 14 amino acids. With V trimmed by 5 bases and J by 1 base, 4 bases remained unmatched. Germline V gives CDR1 MNHEY, CDR2 SMNVEV (reference sequence). The CDR3 DNA reads TGTGCCAGCAGTCGCTCTAGCGGCCAAGAGACCCAGTACTTC. This sequence encodes CASSRSSGQETQYF.

The J gene is TRBJ2-7, the V gene TRBV5-8; the D gene is possibly TRBD1 (6 bases). In germline, CDR1 is SGHTS, CDR2 YDEGEE. There are 14 residues in the CDR3. V gave up 0 bases and J gave up 3 bases, with 10 bases separating them. This CDR3 is CASSLGGPNYEQYV. Here the CDR3 DNA reads TGTGCCAGCAGCTTGGGGGGGCCCAACTACGAGCAGTACGTC.

This clonotype was counted between two and nine times. The chain couples TRBV29-1 to TRBJ1-2; 7 bases match TRBD1. The ends lost 4 bases at V and 8 bases at J; junction bases unmatched: 13. The CDR3 sequence is 14 residues long. Germline-derived CDR1 and CDR2 are SQVTM and ANQGSEA. The CDR3 loop is CSVVSRGQRRGYTF. The CDR3 nucleotides read TGCAGCGTTGTATCCCGGGGACAGCGACGGGGCTACACCTTC.

The chain combines TRBV24-1 with TRBJ2-2, with TRBD2 as a possible D gene (7 bases). Trimming stripped 7 bases from V and 5 bases from J, with 16 bases between. The CDR3 sequence is 15 residues long. Looked up from germline, CDR1 is KGHDR and CDR2 is SFDVKD. CDR3 nucleotide sequence: TGTGCCACCAGGCCCGCAGGGGAGGGGACCGGGGAGCTGTTTTTT. It is translated as CATRPAGEGTGELFF.

In this sample, this clonotype turned up many times. V gene TRBV30 combines with J gene TRBJ1-2; D is perhaps TRBD1 (5 bases). CDR1 is GTSNPN, CDR2 SVGIG, per germline (reference sequence). With 0 bases removed from V and 0 bases from J, the gap between germline ends came to 11 bases. The CDR3 is made up of 15 amino acids. CDR3 in amino acids: CAWSVPGRPNYGYTF. In DNA, the CDR3 is TGTGCCTGGAGTGTGCCAGGGCGGCCTAACTATGGCTACACCTTC.

The chain combines TRBV7-6 with TRBJ1-1; D unresolved. The germline V and J ends were trimmed by 2 bases and 1 base, with 11 bases remaining between them. CDR1 is SGHVS and CDR2 is FNYEAQ in the germline V gene. The length of the CDR3 is 15 residues. This chain's CDR3 is CASSLLVSANTEAFF. The CDR3 region has the DNA TGTGCCAGCAGCTTATTGGTCAGCGCGAACACTGAAGCTTTCTTT.

This clonotype occurred once. V gene TRBV6-2 or TRBV6-3 combines with J gene TRBJ2-1; tentatively, D is TRBD2 (6 bases). V lost 9 bases and J lost 2, with 14 bases in between. The CDR3 has 14 residues. The V gene's germline CDR1 is MNHEY and CDR2 SVGEGT. The CDR3 bases are TGTGCCAGTCTTCCGGGAGTTACCTACAATGAGCAGTTCTTC. Its protein is CASLPGVTYNEQFF.

DNA for the CDR3: TGTGCCAGCTCAGAACAGGGTCTCAATCCCGGAGGTGAGCAGTTCTTC. Its translation is CASSEQGLNPGGEQFF. The V call is TRBV18, the J call TRBJ2-1, with D maybe TRBD1 (6 bases). The germline CDR1 and CDR2 sequences are KGHSH and LQKENI. The germline V and J ends were trimmed by 5 bases and 9 bases, with 23 bases remaining between them. This CDR3 is built from 16 residues.

The chain links TRBV6-2 or TRBV6-3 to TRBJ2-2; TRBD2 aligns across 8 bases. The germline V gene has CDR1 MNHEY and CDR2 SVGEGT. V gave up 7 bases and J gave up 6 bases; unmatched junction bases: 7. The CDR3 length is 14 residues. The CDR3, as DNA: TGTGCCAGCACTATTAGCGGGGCGGCCGGGGAGCTGTTTTTT. This gives the protein CASTISGAAGELFF.

There are many counts of this clonotype. The chain uses TRBV5-6 and TRBJ2-3; 8 bases line up with TRBD1. CDR3 length: 14 amino acids. Germline CDR1 and CDR2: SGHDT and YYEEEE. The trim removed 6 bases at V and 5 bases at J, leaving 8 bases unmatched. CDR3 protein: CASTPGGWEDTQYF. The DNA for the CDR3 is TGTGCCAGCACACCAGGGGGCTGGGAAGATACGCAGTATTTT.

This clonotype occurred a few times. The gene calls are TRBV9 and TRBJ2-3, with 7 bases matching TRBD1. The ends lost 4 bases at V and 2 bases at J; junction bases unmatched: 7. CDR1 is SGDLS and CDR2 is YYNGEE in the germline V gene. The CDR3 extends over 15 amino acids. The CDR3 sequence is CASSTEGAVTDTQYF. In DNA form, the CDR3 reads TGTGCCAGCAGCACCGAGGGGGCAGTCACAGATACGCAGTATTTT.

The table lists this clonotype with a few counts. The rearrangement links TRBV7-3 to TRBJ2-5; TRBD1 agrees at 7 bases. The ends lost 0 bases at V and 5 bases at J; junction bases unmatched: 6. This CDR3 contains 15 residues. Germline values: CDR1 SGHTA, CDR2 FQGTGA. CDR3 residues: CASSLTGGAAETQYF. DNA of the CDR3: TGTGCCAGCAGCTTAACAGGGGGCGCGGCGGAGACCCAGTACTTC.